The 9 T cell receptor beta chains given below trace back to one sample, sequenced in a study of graft-versus-host responses after intestinal transplantation. Clones were read by immunoSEQ multiplex PCR, and TCRdb kept only the in-frame ones, dropping some. Among tens of thousands of clones, around nine tenths were seen once, and the ten largest hold 2% to 2.5%. No antigens are known for them. The source material was unstimulated CD4+ T cells sorted from spleen or lymph node cells, sampled before transplant. The origin of the receptors is a human donor who was the organ donor for an intestinal transplant.

The chain recombines TRBV18 with TRBJ1-1; 11 nucleotides agree with TRBD1. V dropped 6 bases and J dropped 7; count of bases not matched to a gene: 7. The CDR3 has 14 residues. Per germline, CDR1 KGHSH and CDR2 LQKENI. The CDR3 loop reads CASSPTGTGGEAFF. The CDR3 DNA sequence: TGTGCCAGCTCCCCCACCGGGACAGGGGGTGAAGCTTTCTTT.

The V and J genes are TRBV5-5 and TRBJ2-7; 9 bases map to TRBD1. Per germline, CDR1 SGHKS and CDR2 YYEKEE (reference sequence). Trimming cost V 1 base and J 4 bases; bases outside gene matches: 9. The CDR3 has 16 residues. CDR3 nucleotides: TGTGCCAGCAGCTTGTTTATCGGACAGGGGACATACGAGCAGTACTTC. This gives the protein CASSLFIGQGTYEQYF.

This clone was seen once. J is TRBJ1-5 and V is TRBV7-9; tentatively, D is TRBD1 (5 bases). The CDR3 contains 12 residues. Germline V gene sequence: CDR1 SEHNR, CDR2 FQNEAQ (reference sequence). V gave up 5 bases and J gave up 6 bases, with 8 bases separating them. CDR3 nucleotide sequence: TGTGCCAGCAGCCAGGGCGTTCAGCCCCAGCATTTT. The encoded protein is CASSQGVQPQHF.

The rearrangement links TRBV7-2 to TRBJ2-2; possibly TRBD1 for D (6 bases). The CDR3 sequence is 15 residues long. Trimming removed 5 bases from V and 7 bases from J, with 17 bases in between. Per germline, CDR1 SGHTA and CDR2 FQGNSA. In nucleotides, the CDR3 is TGTGCCAGCAGCCCCGGGGACCCAGGGGTCGGGGAGCTGTTTTTT. This gives the protein CASSPGDPGVGELFF.

The rearrangement links TRBV19 to TRBJ2-5; the D is unclear. Trimming stripped 6 bases from V and 4 bases from J, with 12 bases between. The germline gives CDR1 LNHDA, CDR2 SQIVND (reference sequence). The CDR3 contains 13 residues. In nucleotides, the CDR3 is TGTGCCAGTAGCGAACAGCAAATAGAGACCCAGTACTTC. It encodes CASSEQQIETQYF.

The genes are TRBV9 and TRBJ2-3; unclear D gene. Germline CDR1 is SGDLS and CDR2 is YYNGEE. The CDR3 is 13 amino acids. V lost 0 bases, J lost 1 base, and 3 bases lay in between. The CDR3 region has the DNA TGTGCCAGCAGCGTAGTGGGCACAGATACGCAGTATTTT. Translated: CASSVVGTDTQYF.

The rearrangement uses TRBV9 and TRBJ1-2; the D is unclear. The CDR3 has 12 amino acids. Trimming cost V 4 bases and J 7 bases, with 11 bases left between them. Germline V gene sequence: CDR1 SGDLS, CDR2 YYNGEE. The CDR3 nucleotides read TGTGCCAGCAGCCCCACAGTGGGTGGCTACACCTTC. It codes for CASSPTVGGYTF.

The CDR3 here is CASSRQGNTIYF. As DNA, the CDR3 is TGTGCCAGCAGCCGACAGGGAAACACCATATATTTT. This sequence joins TRBV4-2 and TRBJ1-3; D perhaps matches TRBD1 (5 bases). This CDR3 has 12 residues. Trimming stripped 4 bases from V and 4 bases from J, with 5 bases between. Germline lookup yields CDR1 LGHNA and CDR2 YNFKEQ.

The CDR3 DNA follows: TGCGCCAGCAGTCAATTCTCCGACCGACCGGGACAGGGGCATGAAAAACTGTTTTTT. Translated, it gives CASSQFSDRPGQGHEKLFF. The chain is built from TRBV23-1 and TRBJ1-4; the match to TRBD1 covers 10 bases. TRBV23-1 is labeled an ORF, and its function is uncertain. This CDR3 comprises 19 residues. J lost 6 bases, V lost 1 base, and 14 bases had no gene match.